Following are 2 T cell receptor beta chains from one sample sequenced in a study of blood T cell repertoires in COVID-19. Clones were sequenced by immunoSEQ multiplex PCR, and TCRdb holds only the in-frame ones, with some missing. The sample carries fewer than 200,000 clones, 80% to 95% recorded once. The sequenced material came from peripheral blood. Source of these receptors: a young man with COVID-19, enrolled during active disease.

This clone has more than one count but fewer than ten. The rearrangement links TRBV11-3 to TRBJ2-7; D might be TRBD1 (5 bases). The germline V gene has CDR1 SGHNT and CDR2 YENEEA. The CDR3 extends over 13 amino acids. V was trimmed by 3 bases and J by 3 bases, leaving 9 bases between them. CDR3 in DNA: TGTGCCAGCAGCTTGGAAGACAGCTACGAGCAGTACTTC. Translating it yields CASSLEDSYEQYF. The variable domain in full, with the rest retrieved from reference TRBV11-3 and TRBJ2-7, is EAGVVQSPRYKIIEKKQPVAFWCNPISGHNTLYWYLQNLGQGPELLIRYENEEAVDDSQLPKDRFSAERLKGVDSTLKIQPAELGDSAVYLCASSLEDSYEQYFGPGTRLTVT.

V is TRBV28 and J is TRBJ2-6; 8 nucleotides agree with TRBD1. V dropped 8 bases and J dropped 1; count of bases not matched to a gene: 16. CDR3 length: 19 amino acids. Germline CDR1 and CDR2: MDHEN and SYDVKM. The CDR3 DNA follows: TGTGCCAGCTATTCCGTGAGCGGACAGGGTGGGTCTGGGGCCAACGTCCTGACTTTC. Its protein is CASYSVSGQGGSGANVLTF.